The 15 T cell receptor beta chains listed next were all sequenced from one sample in a study of blood T cell repertoires in COVID-19. This table comes from immunoSEQ multiplex PCR, and its TCRdb copy is limited to in-frame clones, with some not included. The sample consists of roughly 88,000 clones, 85% to 95% of them appearing once. The sample taken for sequencing was peripheral blood. The origin of the receptors is a woman between 45 and 65 years old in a cohort sampled during active COVID-19.

Here the CDR3 reads CASSEAHRNTEAFF. The CDR3 DNA follows: TGTGCCAGTAGTGAAGCTCACAGGAACACTGAAGCTTTCTTT. The rearrangement uses TRBV19 and TRBJ1-1; the D is unclear. Germline CDR1 reads LNHDA; CDR2 reads SQIVND (reference sequence). V dropped 5 bases and J dropped 1 base, with 11 bases sitting between them. The length of the CDR3 is 14 residues.

The CDR3 sequence: CASSIRGGNVEQYF. DNA of the CDR3: TGTGCCAGTAGTATTCGGGGGGGGAACGTAGAGCAGTACTTC. The V gene is TRBV19, the J gene TRBJ2-7, with 8 nucleotides matching TRBD2. This CDR3 comprises 14 residues. V dropped 3 bases and J dropped 7; count of bases not matched to a gene: 8. Per germline, CDR1 LNHDA and CDR2 SQIVND (reference sequence).

The chain combines TRBV5-1 with TRBJ1-6, with D perhaps TRBD1 (5 bases). CDR3 length: 15 residues. In germline, CDR1 is SGHRS, CDR2 YFSETQ. V lost 0 bases and J lost 2, with 6 bases in between. This CDR3 reads CASSLEGTYNSPLHF. DNA for the CDR3: TGCGCCAGCAGCTTGGAGGGGACCTATAATTCACCCCTCCACTTT.

This clone occurred a few times. The V and J genes are TRBV7-9 and TRBJ2-7; D possibly corresponds to TRBD1 (6 bases). Germline V gene lookup returns CDR1 SEHNR and CDR2 FQNEAQ (reference sequence). Between the trimmed V and J ends, which lost 1 base and 5 bases, there was a span of 15 bases. The CDR3 spans 15 residues. The CDR3 region has the DNA TGTGCCAGCAGCTTAGTCGGGCAGGGGCCCCACGAGCAGTACTTC. It codes for CASSLVGQGPHEQYF.

This clone was seen only a few times. The V gene is TRBV11-2, the J gene TRBJ1-6; 8 bases fit TRBD1. Trimming took 1 base from V and 10 from J; bases not matched to a gene: 3. The germline V gene encodes CDR1 SGHAT and CDR2 FQNNGV. CDR3 length: 14 residues. The CDR3 nucleotides read TGTGCCAGCAGCTTAGGGACAGGGCAATCACCCCTCCACTTT. Protein sequence: CASSLGTGQSPLHF.

This clone has only one observation. The chain couples TRBV5-4 to TRBJ2-1; possibly TRBD1 for D (6 bases). The CDR3 totals 15 residues. Trimming left V 3 bases short and J 9 bases short, with 19 bases between. The germline CDR1 and CDR2 sequences are SGHNT and YYREEE (reference sequence). This CDR3 reads CASSSEYRARIEQFF. In DNA, the CDR3 is TGTGCCAGCAGCTCAGAATACAGGGCCCGGATTGAGCAGTTCTTC.

The chain carries TRBV5-1 and TRBJ2-7; 8 nucleotides align to TRBD1. This CDR3 contains 15 residues. The V gene end was trimmed by 4 bases and the J gene end by 5 bases; junction bases not matched to a gene: 11. Germline V gene lookup returns CDR1 SGHRS and CDR2 YFSETQ. In nucleotides, the CDR3 is TGCGCCAGCAGCCAAGGGACAGGAACGGTCGACGAGCAGTACTTC. The encoded protein is CASSQGTGTVDEQYF.

V gene TRBV4-1 combines with J gene TRBJ2-5; 12 bases fit TRBD2. Germline assignment: CDR1 MGHRA and CDR2 YSYEKL. The V and J ends lost 2 bases and 2 bases, in that order; junction bases with no gene match: 6. The length of the CDR3 is 17 residues. The CDR3 sequence: CASSQLRTSGAQETQYF. CDR3 nucleotides: TGCGCCAGCAGCCAACTAAGGACTAGCGGGGCTCAAGAGACCCAGTACTTC.

The V call is TRBV5-1, the J call TRBJ1-1; 9 bases fit TRBD1. Per the germline V gene, CDR1 is SGHRS and CDR2 is YFSETQ. The V segment lost 4 bases and the J segment 1 base; nucleotides outside the gene matches: 2. The CDR3 loop spans 14 amino acids. In nucleotides, the CDR3 is TGCGCCAGCAGCCCGACAGGGGGGAACACTGAAGCTTTCTTT. It codes for CASSPTGGNTEAFF.

V usage is TRBV27 and J usage is TRBJ2-7, with D hard to call. There are 13 residues in the CDR3. Trimming cost V 2 bases and J 1 base, with 6 bases left between them. Looked up from germline, CDR1 is MNHEY and CDR2 is SMNVEV (reference sequence). In DNA, the CDR3 is TGTGCCAGCAGTTTAGTGGAGTCCTACGAGCAGTACTTC. Protein: CASSLVESYEQYF.

This chain links TRBV2 with TRBJ2-1; 10 bases are shared with TRBD1. V lost 8 bases to trimming and J lost 8 bases; unmatched junction nucleotides: 9. The germline V gene has CDR1 SNHLY and CDR2 FYNNEI. The CDR3 runs to 14 residues. The CDR3 nucleotides are TGTGCCAGCGCCCCTACGGGGACAGGGGATGAGCAGTTCTTC. This sequence encodes CASAPTGTGDEQFF.

The gene calls are TRBV5-6 and TRBJ2-7, with 9 nucleotides matching TRBD1. The CDR3 extends over 16 amino acids. Germline-derived CDR1 and CDR2 are SGHDT and YYEEEE. The V gene end was trimmed by 1 base and the J gene end by 3 bases; junction bases not matched to a gene: 8. The CDR3 sequence is CASSLWGTGTYYEQYF. The CDR3 region has the DNA TGTGCCAGCAGCTTGTGGGGGACAGGGACCTACTACGAGCAGTACTTC.

This clone appeared once. The CDR3 sequence is CASSVEGGLARYNEQFF. The CDR3 DNA is TGTGCCAGCAGCGTAGAGGGGGGACTAGCTCGCTACAATGAGCAGTTCTTC. The J gene is TRBJ2-1, the V gene TRBV9; 9 bases agree with TRBD2. Losses at the gene ends were 0 bases for V and 3 bases for J; bases not matched to a gene: 7. The germline CDR1 and CDR2 sequences are SGDLS and YYNGEE. The CDR3 runs to 17 residues.

The V and J genes are TRBV5-1 and TRBJ2-5; TRBD2 agrees at 8 bases. From germline, CDR1 is SGHRS and CDR2 YFSETQ. There are 15 residues in the CDR3. Unmatched junction bases numbered 7, after V lost 5 bases and J lost 1 base. The CDR3 region is CASRVSGGLQETQYF. CDR3 nucleotides: TGCGCCAGCAGAGTAAGCGGGGGCCTCCAAGAGACCCAGTACTTC.

The rearrangement links TRBV28 to TRBJ2-7; D might be TRBD2 (5 bases). This CDR3 region has 15 residues. Germline V CDR1 and CDR2: MDHEN, SYDVKM. The germline V and J ends were trimmed by 5 bases and 6 bases, with 20 bases remaining between them. The DNA for the CDR3 is TGTGCCAGCAGTCCAGGAGGAGCGGACCCTCGCGAGCAGTACTTC. Amino acid sequence: CASSPGGADPREQYF.